This TCR beta chain was documented in a study of esophageal squamous cell carcinoma under preoperative chemotherapy. Study results and limitations: Clonal contraction, more than amplification, hit abundant clones after paclitaxel-nedaplatin. After chemotherapy, TCR diversity rose significantly in peripheral T cells but not in tumor-infiltrating lymphocytes. Post-treatment tumor-infiltrating lymphocytes appeared partly derived from peripheral T cells migrating into the tumor.

Note on this clonotype: Antigen: not known.

Specified time point: before preoperative PTX-NDP chemotherapy. TCRdb re-analysed the PCR reads in MiXCR, keeping a single row per CDR3 protein. The data show 10,000 to 15,000 distinct CDR3 sequences, 45% to 60% seen once. The germline V gene encodes CDR1 SGHTA and CDR2 FQGNSA. This CDR3 has 13 residues. The V end lost 2 bases, the J end lost 3 bases, and 5 bases lay between the germline ends. The J gene is TRBJ1-5, the V gene TRBV7-2; D ambiguous. The receptor comes from a human donor with esophageal squamous cell carcinoma. The donor label of this sample is uncertain. The specimen was obtained from a patient given preoperative chemotherapy. CDR3 DNA: TGTGCCAGCAGCTTAACCCTCAATCAGCCCCAGCATTTT. Its translation: CASSLTLNQPQHF.